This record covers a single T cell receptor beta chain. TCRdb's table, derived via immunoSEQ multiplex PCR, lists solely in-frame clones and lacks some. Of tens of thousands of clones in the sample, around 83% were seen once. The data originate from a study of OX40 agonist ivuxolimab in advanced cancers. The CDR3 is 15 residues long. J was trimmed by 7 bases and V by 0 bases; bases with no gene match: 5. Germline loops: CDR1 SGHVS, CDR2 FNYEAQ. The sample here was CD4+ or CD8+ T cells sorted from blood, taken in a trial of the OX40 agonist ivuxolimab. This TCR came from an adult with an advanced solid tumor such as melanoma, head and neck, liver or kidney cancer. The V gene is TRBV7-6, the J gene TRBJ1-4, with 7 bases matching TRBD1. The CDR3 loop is CASSLATGRVEKLFF. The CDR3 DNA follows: TGTGCCAGCAGCTTAGCGACAGGGCGGGTTGAAAAACTGTTTTTT.